This T cell receptor (beta chain) was obtained from a study of T cells in Graves' hyperthyroidism and ophthalmopathy. Study observations and caveats: Separation of ophthalmopathy from stable hyperthyroidism was achieved by a 13 V-J model. Most thyroid clonotypes that were expanded above 0.001 also turned up in blood.

TCR beta CDR3 region amplification was performed from RNA transcripts. With the HTBI primer set, the TCR CDR3 went through a first round of RT-PCR. MiXCR was run by TCRdb on the multiplex PCR reads, yielding one entry per CDR3 protein. The table includes 500,000 to 600,000 distinct CDR3 sequences, 46% detected once. Patients were excluded because of uncontrolled infection, other autoimmune disease, pregnancy or lactation. Every diagnosis used clinical symptoms, serum thyroxine and TRAb, thyroid ultrasound and orbital computed tomography. This clonotype was observed many times. The antigen is not known. The sample comprised peripheral blood or thyroid tissue (not recorded which). The clonotype comes from an adult woman with Graves' disease, either hyperthyroidism or ophthalmopathy (not recorded which).

CDR3 nucleotide sequence: TGTGCCAGCCGGGACCCGGGCCAAGAACAGCCCCAGCATTTT. Translated, it gives CASRDPGQEQPQHF. The chain recombines TRBV10-3 with TRBJ1-5, with D tentatively TRBD1 (5 bases). The CDR3 has 14 amino acids. In germline, CDR1 is ENHRY, CDR2 SYGVKD. The germline V and J ends were trimmed by 10 bases and 7 bases, with 20 bases remaining between them.